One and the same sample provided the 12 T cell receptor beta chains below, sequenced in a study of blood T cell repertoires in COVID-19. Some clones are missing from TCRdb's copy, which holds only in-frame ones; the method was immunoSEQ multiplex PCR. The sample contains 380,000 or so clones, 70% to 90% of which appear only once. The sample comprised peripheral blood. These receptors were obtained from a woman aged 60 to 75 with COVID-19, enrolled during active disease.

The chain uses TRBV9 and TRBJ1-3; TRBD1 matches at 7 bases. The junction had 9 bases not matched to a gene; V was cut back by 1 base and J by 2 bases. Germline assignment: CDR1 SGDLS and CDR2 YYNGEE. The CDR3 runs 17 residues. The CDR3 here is CASSVSAQRGPGNTIYF. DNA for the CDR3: TGTGCCAGCAGCGTAAGCGCCCAAAGGGGGCCTGGAAACACCATATATTTT. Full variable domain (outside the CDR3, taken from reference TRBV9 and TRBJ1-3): DSGVTQTPKHLITATGQRVTLRCSPRSGDLSVYWYQQSLDQGLQFLIQYYNGEERAKGNILERFSAQQFPDLHSELNLSSLELGDSALYFCASSVSAQRGPGNTIYFGEGSWLTVV.

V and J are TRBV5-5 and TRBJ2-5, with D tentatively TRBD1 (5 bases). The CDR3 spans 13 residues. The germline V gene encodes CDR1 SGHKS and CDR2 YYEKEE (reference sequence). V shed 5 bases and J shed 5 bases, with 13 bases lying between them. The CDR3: CASSSRGWETQYF. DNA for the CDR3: TGTGCCAGCAGTTCTAGGGGTTGGGAGACCCAGTACTTC.

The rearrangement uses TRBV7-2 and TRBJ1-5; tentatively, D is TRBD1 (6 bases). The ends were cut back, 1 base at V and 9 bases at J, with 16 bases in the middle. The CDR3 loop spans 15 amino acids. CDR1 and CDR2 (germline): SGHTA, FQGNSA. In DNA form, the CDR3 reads TGTGCCAGCAGCTTAGTCGAGGGGAGAGGGGGGCCCCAGCATTTT. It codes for CASSLVEGRGGPQHF.

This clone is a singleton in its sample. The CDR3 bases are TGTGCCAGCAGCCCTTTAAGCGGGGGGTACAATGAGCAGTTCTTC. Amino acids: CASSPLSGGYNEQFF. The V call is TRBV7-9, the J call TRBJ2-1, with 9 bases matching TRBD2. V shed 5 bases and J 4 bases; nucleotides not matched to a gene: 6. CDR1 SEHNR and CDR2 FQNEAQ come from the germline V gene (reference sequence). The CDR3 extends over 15 amino acids.

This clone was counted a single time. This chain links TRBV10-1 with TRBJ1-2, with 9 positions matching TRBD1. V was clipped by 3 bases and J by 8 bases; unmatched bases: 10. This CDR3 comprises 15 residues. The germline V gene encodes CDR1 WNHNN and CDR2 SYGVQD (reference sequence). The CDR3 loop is CASSDSDRGGRGYTF. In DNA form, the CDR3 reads TGCGCCAGCAGTGACTCGGACAGGGGTGGGAGAGGCTACACCTTC.

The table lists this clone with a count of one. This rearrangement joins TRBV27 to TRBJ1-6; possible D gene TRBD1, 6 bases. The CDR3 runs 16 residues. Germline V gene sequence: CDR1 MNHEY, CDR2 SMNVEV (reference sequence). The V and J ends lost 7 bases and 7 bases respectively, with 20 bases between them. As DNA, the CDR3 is TGTGCCAGCACCCTGCGATGGACAGCGAGGAATTCACCCCTCCACTTT. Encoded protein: CASTLRWTARNSPLHF.

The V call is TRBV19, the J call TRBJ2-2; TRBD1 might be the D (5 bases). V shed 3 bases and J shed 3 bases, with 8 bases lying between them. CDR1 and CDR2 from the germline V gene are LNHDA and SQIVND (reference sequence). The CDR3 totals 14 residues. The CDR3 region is CASSIVRDTGELFF. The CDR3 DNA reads TGTGCCAGTAGTATTGTCAGGGACACCGGGGAGCTGTTTTTT. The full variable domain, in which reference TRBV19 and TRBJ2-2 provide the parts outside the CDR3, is DGGITQSPKYLFRKEGQNVTLSCEQNLNHDAMYWYRQDPGQGLRLIYYSQIVNDFQKGDIAEGYSVSREKKESFPLTVTSAQKNPTAFYLCASSIVRDTGELFFGEGSRLTVL.

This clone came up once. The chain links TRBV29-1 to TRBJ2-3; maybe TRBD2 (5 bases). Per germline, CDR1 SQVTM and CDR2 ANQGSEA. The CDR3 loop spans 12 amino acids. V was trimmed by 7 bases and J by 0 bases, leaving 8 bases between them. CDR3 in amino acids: CSARLSTDTQYF. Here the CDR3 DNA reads TGCAGCGCCCGACTAAGCACAGATACGCAGTATTTT.

The CDR3 DNA is TGCGCCAGCAGCCAAGAAGGATGGGGGCGCGCAATCCCCGGGGAGCTGTTTTTT. Amino acids: CASSQEGWGRAIPGELFF. The gene calls are TRBV4-1 and TRBJ2-2, with D tentatively TRBD1 (6 bases). This CDR3 comprises 18 residues. Germline V gene sequence: CDR1 MGHRA, CDR2 YSYEKL. V was cut by 0 bases and J by 6 bases, with 20 bases left in between.

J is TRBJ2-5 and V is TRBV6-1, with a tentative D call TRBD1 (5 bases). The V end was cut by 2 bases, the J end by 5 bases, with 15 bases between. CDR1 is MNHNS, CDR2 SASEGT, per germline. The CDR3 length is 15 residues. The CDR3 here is CASSERWGWSETQYF. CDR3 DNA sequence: TGTGCCAGCAGTGAAAGGTGGGGCTGGTCTGAGACCCAGTACTTC.

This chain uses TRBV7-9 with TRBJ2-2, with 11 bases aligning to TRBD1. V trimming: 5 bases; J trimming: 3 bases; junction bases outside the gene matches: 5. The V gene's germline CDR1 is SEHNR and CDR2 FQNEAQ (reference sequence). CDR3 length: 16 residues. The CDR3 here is CASSGGTGGDTGELFF. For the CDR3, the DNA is TGTGCCAGCAGCGGAGGGACAGGGGGGGACACCGGGGAGCTGTTTTTT.

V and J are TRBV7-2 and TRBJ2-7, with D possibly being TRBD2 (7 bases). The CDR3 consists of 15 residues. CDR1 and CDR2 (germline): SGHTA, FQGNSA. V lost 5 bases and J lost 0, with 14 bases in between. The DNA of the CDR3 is TGTGCCAGCAGCCCCTGGGGGGGGCGCTCCTACGAGCAGTACTTC. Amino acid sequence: CASSPWGGRSYEQYF.